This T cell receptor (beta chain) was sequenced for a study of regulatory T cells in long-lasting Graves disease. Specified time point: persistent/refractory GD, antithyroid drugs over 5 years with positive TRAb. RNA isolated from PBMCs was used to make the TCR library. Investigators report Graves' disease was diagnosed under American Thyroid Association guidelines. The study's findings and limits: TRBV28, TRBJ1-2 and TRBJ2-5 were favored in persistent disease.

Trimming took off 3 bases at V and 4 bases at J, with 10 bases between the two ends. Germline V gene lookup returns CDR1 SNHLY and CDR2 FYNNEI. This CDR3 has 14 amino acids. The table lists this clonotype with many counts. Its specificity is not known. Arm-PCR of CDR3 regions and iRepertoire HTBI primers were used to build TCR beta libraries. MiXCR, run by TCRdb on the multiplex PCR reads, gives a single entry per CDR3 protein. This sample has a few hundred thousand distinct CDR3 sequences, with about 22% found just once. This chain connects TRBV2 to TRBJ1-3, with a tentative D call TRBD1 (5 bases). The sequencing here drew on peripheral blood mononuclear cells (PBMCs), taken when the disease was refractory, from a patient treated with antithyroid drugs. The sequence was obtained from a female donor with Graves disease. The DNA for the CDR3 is TGTGCCAGCAGTGACCAGGGCTCAGGAAACACCATATATTTT. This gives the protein CASSDQGSGNTIYF.